Listed below are T cell receptor beta chains from one sample, sequenced in a study of T cells after posttransplantation cyclophosphamide. Profiled with immunoSEQ multiplex PCR; TCRdb holds only in-frame clones, not every one. The profile covers some 420 clones, with roughly 86% appearing a single time and roughly a sixth taken by the ten largest. Sequenced material: CD8+ T cells sorted from bone marrow. Source of these receptors: a man aged 50 to 60. CDR3s include the opening cysteine and the closing phenylalanine or tryptophan. The D gene is left open where the match is weak. Clone size is stated in some rows and not others, as once, few, many or a class when expanded.

CASSGDPSGYEQYF TGTGCCAGCAGCGGTGACCCCAGCGGCTACGAGCAGTACTTC TRBJ2-7 TRBV5-6 NA NA
CASSGPRGGVTDTQYF TGTGCCAGCAGCGGACCTAGGGGGGGTGTCACAGATACGCAGTATTTT TRBJ2-3 TRBV9 once NA
CASSQERAGLDNEQFF TGTGCCAGCAGCCAAGAGCGGGCAGGACTTGACAATGAGCAGTTCTTC TRBJ2-1 TRBV4-2 once NA
CASSLTGSGDQPQHF TGTGCCAGCAGTTTGACAGGGTCGGGTGATCAGCCCCAGCATTTT TRBJ1-5 TRBV7-9 few TRBD1
CASSVGSNSYEQYF TGTGCCAGCAGCGTAGGGTCTAACTCCTACGAGCAGTACTTC TRBJ2-7 TRBV9 once NA
CASSWSRGTDTQYF TGTGCCAGCAGTTGGTCTCGAGGAACAGATACGCAGTATTTT TRBJ2-3 TRBV27 NA NA
CASSSPGGEDSPLHF TGTGCCAGCAGTTCACCCGGGGGGGAAGATTCACCCCTCCACTTT TRBJ1-6 TRBV27 once NA
CSVAIGRDIDQPQHF TGCAGCGTTGCGATTGGCCGGGACATAGATCAGCCCCAGCATTTT TRBJ1-5 TRBV29-1 NA NA
CASSLDRDGYTF TGTGCCAGCAGCCTCGACAGGGATGGCTACACCTTC TRBJ1-2 TRBV6-5 NA TRBD1
CASSQATDRTFYGYTF TGCGCCAGCAGCCAAGCCACGGACAGAACCTTTTATGGCTACACCTTC TRBJ1-2 TRBV4-3 NA NA
CASSRWGPQSRANVLTF TGTGCCAGCAGCAGATGGGGCCCACAAAGTCGGGCCAACGTCCTGACTTTC TRBJ2-6 TRBV7-4 NA NA
CASSIDRYQPQHF TGTGCCAGTAGTATAGATCGTTATCAGCCCCAGCATTTT TRBJ1-5 TRBV19 NA NA
CASAGIVDTQYF TGTGCCTCGGCAGGGATCGTCGATACGCAGTATTTT TRBJ2-3 TRBV11-1 NA NA
CASRGQGNQPQHF TGTGCCAGCAGGGGACAGGGCAATCAGCCCCAGCATTTT TRBJ1-5 TRBV6-5 NA TRBD1
CATGDLRAETQYF TGTGCCACGGGGGACCTGAGGGCAGAGACCCAGTACTTC TRBJ2-5 TRBV6-5 NA NA
CASSPGDNYGYTF TGTGCCAGCAGCCCGGGGGACAACTATGGCTACACCTTC TRBJ1-2 TRBV13 few NA
CASSFGTGVNEQYF TGTGCCAGCAGTTTCGGGACAGGGGTAAACGAGCAGTACTTC TRBJ2-7 TRBV27 once TRBD1
CSVEDRYEQYF TGCAGCGTTGAAGACCGCTACGAGCAGTACTTC TRBJ2-7 TRBV29-1 once NA
CASSITTPGFGNQPQHF TGTGCCAGTAGTATCACGACACCGGGATTCGGCAATCAGCCCCAGCATTTT TRBJ1-5 TRBV19 NA NA
CASSWGHTEAFF TGTGCCAGCAGCTGGGGGCACACTGAAGCTTTCTTT TRBJ1-1 TRBV5-6 NA NA
CASSEALGQVSLTYEQYF TGTGCCAGCAGTGAAGCGTTGGGACAGGTCTCCCTGACCTACGAGCAGTACTTC TRBJ2-7 TRBV2 NA TRBD1
CASSRYSVAEQFF TGTGCCAGTAGCAGGTATTCGGTTGCTGAGCAGTTCTTC TRBJ2-1 TRBV19 NA NA
CASLGYRSGQPQHF TGTGCCAGTCTGGGGTACAGGTCTGGGCAGCCCCAGCATTTT TRBJ1-5 TRBV19 NA NA
CSADVGYKQYF TGCAGCGCGGATGTGGGCTACAAGCAGTACTTC TRBJ2-7 TRBV29-1 once NA
CASSVGQVPYNEQFF TGTGCCAGCAGCGTAGGACAGGTACCCTACAATGAGCAGTTCTTC TRBJ2-1 TRBV9 NA NA
CASSLTGMGKEPNYGYTF TGTGCCAGCAGTTTAACAGGGATGGGAAAGGAACCTAACTATGGCTACACCTTC TRBJ1-2 TRBV28 NA NA
CASSPGTSDGNTIYF TGTGCCAGCAGCCCAGGGACATCGGACGGAAACACCATATATTTT TRBJ1-3 TRBV9 once NA
CASSQELTGTYEQYF TGTGCCAGCAGCCAAGAACTCACAGGTACCTACGAGCAGTACTTC TRBJ2-7 TRBV4-2 NA NA
CASIGLGGVAPYGYTF TGTGCCAGCATCGGGTTGGGAGGGGTGGCCCCCTATGGCTACACCTTC TRBJ1-2 TRBV6-4 NA NA
CASSFAGGGSPLHF TGCGCCAGCTCCTTTGCGGGGGGAGGTTCACCCCTCCACTTT TRBJ1-6 TRBV4-1 NA NA
CASSIGSGDDADTQYF TGTGCCAGTAGTATCGGTAGCGGCGATGACGCAGATACGCAGTATTTT TRBJ2-3 TRBV19 NA NA
CASSLEGGSSYNEQFF TGTGCCAGCAGCTTAGAGGGCGGGAGCTCCTACAATGAGCAGTTCTTC TRBJ2-1 TRBV7-9 NA TRBD2
CASSVGVGTENSPLHF TGTGCCAGCAGCGTAGGAGTCGGGACAGAGAATTCACCCCTCCACTTT TRBJ1-6 TRBV9 NA TRBD1
CASSIMSLDEQFF TGTGCCAGTAGTATAATGAGTCTCGATGAGCAGTTCTTC TRBJ2-1 TRBV19 NA NA
CASSELTTVPYEQYF TGTGCCAGCAGCGAACTAACAACTGTACCCTACGAGCAGTACTTC TRBJ2-7 TRBV11-1 NA NA
CSARDLYEQYF TGCAGTGCTAGAGACCTCTACGAGCAGTACTTC TRBJ2-7 TRBV20-1 NA NA
CASSPLIAENTGELFF TGTGCCAGCAGCCCCCTTATAGCGGAGAACACCGGGGAGCTGTTTTTT TRBJ2-2 TRBV7-6 NA NA
CASTGRGLKEQGEGETQYF TGCGCCAGCACGGGGAGAGGGCTAAAGGAACAGGGGGAAGGAGAGACCCAGTACTTC TRBJ2-5 TRBV4-1 NA TRBD1
CASQQSYSNQPQHF TGTGCCAGCCAACAGTCCTATAGCAATCAGCCCCAGCATTTT TRBJ1-5 TRBV2 NA NA
CASSLFPGGDPEAFF TGTGCCAGCAGTTTATTTCCAGGGGGTGACCCTGAAGCTTTCTTT TRBJ1-1 TRBV28 NA TRBD1
CASSLGRSYEQYF TGTGCCAGCAGTTTGGGGAGGTCCTACGAGCAGTACTTC TRBJ2-7 TRBV27 once NA
CASNPQGTGYEQYF TGTGCCAGCAACCCACAAGGGACAGGCTACGAGCAGTACTTC TRBJ2-7 TRBV7-8 NA TRBD1
CASQGGFSNQPQHF TGTGCCAGCCAGGGGGGTTTTAGCAATCAGCCCCAGCATTTT TRBJ1-5 TRBV10-3 NA TRBD1
CASGETLSPNQPQHF TGTGCCAGCGGCGAGACACTTTCCCCCAATCAGCCCCAGCATTTT TRBJ1-5 TRBV6-1 hyperexpanded NA
CASSSTTGGSEQYF TGTGCCAGCAGCTCCACAACAGGGGGCAGCGAGCAGTACTTC TRBJ2-7 TRBV9 NA TRBD1
CASSTGGVENTF TGTGCCAGCAGTACAGGGGGGGTAGAGAACACCTTC TRBJ1-2 TRBV7-9 NA TRBD1
CASSLAGNEQFF TGTGCCAGCAGCTTAGCAGGCAATGAGCAGTTCTTC TRBJ2-1 TRBV11-3 NA NA
CASSAGTLLGNTIYF TGTGCCAGCAGTGCGGGAACCCTCCTTGGAAACACCATATATTTT TRBJ1-3 TRBV2 NA NA
CASSQDLQEGNEQFF TGCGCCAGCAGCCAAGATCTACAGGAGGGGAATGAGCAGTTCTTC TRBJ2-1 TRBV4-1 NA NA
CASSVESPDTQYF TGTGCCAGCAGCGTAGAGAGTCCGGATACGCAGTATTTT TRBJ2-3 TRBV9 NA NA
CASSLGGNTEQYF TGTGCCAGCAGCTTAGGAGGCAATACCGAGCAGTACTTC TRBJ2-7 TRBV7-8 NA NA
CASSFARGAYNEQFF TGTGCCAGCAGCTTCGCCCGGGGGGCTTACAATGAGCAGTTCTTC TRBJ2-1 TRBV11-3 NA NA
CASSYGGANSPLHF TGTGCCAGCAGTTATGGGGGGGCAAATTCCCCCCTCCACTTT TRBJ1-6 TRBV6-5 NA NA
CAIRDSRTDTQYF TGTGCCATCCGGGACAGTCGCACAGATACGCAGTATTTT TRBJ2-3 TRBV6-5 NA TRBD1
CASSFSQGALGYEQFF TGTGCCAGCAGTTTCTCCCAGGGGGCGTTGGGGTATGAGCAGTTCTTC TRBJ2-1 TRBV27 NA TRBD1
CASSRDTEAFF TGTGCCAGCAGTCGAGACACTGAAGCTTTCTTT TRBJ1-1 TRBV28 NA NA
CASSQGAAMNTEAFF TGTGCCAGCTCACAGGGGGCAGCCATGAACACTGAAGCTTTCTTT TRBJ1-1 TRBV18 NA TRBD1
CASSPGQGYEQYF TGTGCCAGCAGCCCGGGACAGGGGTACGAGCAGTACTTC TRBJ2-7 TRBV9 NA TRBD1
CASSSDSLGTGELFF TGTGCCAGCAGCTCGGACAGTCTGGGCACCGGGGAGCTGTTTTTT TRBJ2-2 TRBV5-6 NA NA
CASSLGGGLRYEQYF TGTGCCAGCAGCTTAGGTGGGGGACTGAGATACGAGCAGTACTTC TRBJ2-7 TRBV7-2 NA NA